This passage covers 22 T cell receptor beta chains from one sample sequenced in a study of T cell responses to AZD1222 COVID-19 vaccine. This table comes from immunoSEQ multiplex PCR, and its TCRdb copy is limited to in-frame clones, with some not included. The table records 100,000 or so clones, approximately 86% of them present only once. This specimen consisted of peripheral blood, obtained on day 0 of AZD1222 vaccination. The receptors shown here come from an adult in good health.

The rearrangement links TRBV7-2 to TRBJ1-3; 7 bases line up with TRBD1. V lost 0 bases, J lost 2 bases, and 4 bases stayed unmatched. CDR3 length equals 16 residues. Germline CDR1 SGHTA, CDR2 FQGNSA. CDR3 loop: CASSLAAGTAGNTIYF. CDR3 coding DNA: TGTGCCAGCAGCTTAGCGGCCGGGACAGCTGGAAACACCATATATTTT.

V is TRBV6-5 and J is TRBJ1-1; D may be TRBD1 (5 bases). In germline, CDR1 is MNHEY, CDR2 SVGAGI. V was pared by 2 bases and J by 1 base, with 8 bases between. The CDR3 has 14 amino acids. CDR3 in DNA: TGTGCCAGCAGTTACAGGGGACGGAACACTGAAGCTTTCTTT. Its protein product is CASSYRGRNTEAFF.

This clone was observed once. The chain is built from TRBV27 and TRBJ1-1; 7 bases align to TRBD1. CDR3 length equals 16 residues. Germline values: CDR1 MNHEY, CDR2 SMNVEV (reference sequence). V trimming: 4 bases; J trimming: 3 bases; junction bases outside the gene matches: 11. The CDR3 DNA sequence: TGTGCCAGCAGTTCCTTCTTAGGACAGGCCGACACTGAAGCTTTCTTT. Protein: CASSSFLGQADTEAFF.

The count of this clone is one. V usage is TRBV19 and J usage is TRBJ2-7; D is possibly TRBD2 (6 bases). Between the trimmed V and J ends, which lost 6 bases and 3 bases, there was a span of 21 bases. Germline CDR1 and CDR2: LNHDA and SQIVND (reference sequence). This CDR3 spans 16 amino acids. CDR3 DNA: TGTGCCAGTAGCCAGTATCATGGTAGGGGAGGCTACGAGCAGTACTTC. Protein: CASSQYHGRGGYEQYF.

The chain has TRBV11-3 and TRBJ2-7, with 8 bases lining up with TRBD1. J was trimmed by 3 bases and V by 5 bases; bases with no gene match: 9. Germline CDR1 and CDR2: SGHNT and YENEEA. The CDR3 loop spans 15 amino acids. The CDR3, as DNA: TGTGCCAGCAGCCGCGCGGACAGGGAACTCTACGAGCAGTACTTC. Translation gives CASSRADRELYEQYF.

In its sample, this clone was seen once. J is TRBJ2-7 and V is TRBV3-1 (or the pseudogene TRBV3-2); no clear D. Germline CDR1 reads LGHDT; CDR2 reads YNNKEL (reference sequence). V lost 4 bases, J lost 2 bases, and 9 bases lay in between. The CDR3 contains 13 residues. CDR3 sequence reads: CASSLPGTYEQYF. The DNA for the CDR3 is TGTGCCAGCAGCCTCCCCGGAACCTACGAGCAGTACTTC.

The chain combines TRBV7-9 with TRBJ1-2, with 12 bases that match TRBD1. The CDR3 covers 14 residues. The J segment lost 9 bases and the V segment lost 5 bases, leaving 7 bases of the junction unmatched. Germline lookup yields CDR1 SEHNR and CDR2 FQNEAQ (reference sequence). The CDR3 DNA sequence: TGTGCCAGCAGCGGGACAGGGGGCCTCTTAAGCTACACCTTC. Translation: CASSGTGGLLSYTF.

The count of this clone is one. This chain uses TRBV7-9 with TRBJ2-7; the match to TRBD1 covers 10 bases. This CDR3 has 16 residues. V lost 5 bases to trimming and J lost 5 bases; unmatched junction nucleotides: 12. Germline V gene lookup returns CDR1 SEHNR and CDR2 FQNEAQ (reference sequence). The CDR3 DNA sequence: TGTGCCAGCAGCCTCCTAGTCGGGACAGGGGTCCACGAGCAGTACTTC. Protein: CASSLLVGTGVHEQYF.

This chain joins TRBV4-3 and TRBJ2-6; D remains ambiguous. The V gene lost 0 bases and the J gene lost 2 bases, with 11 bases spanning the gap. The germline CDR1 and CDR2 sequences are LGHNA and YSLEER. The length of the CDR3 is 17 residues. DNA for the CDR3: TGCGCCAGCAGCCAAGATGTGACGCAGGCTGGGGCCAACGTCCTGACTTTC. Translating it yields CASSQDVTQAGANVLTF.

The chain has TRBV13 and TRBJ1-2; no clear D. Germline V gene data show CDR1 as PRHDT and CDR2 as FYEKMQ (reference sequence). Trimming took 0 bases from V and 8 from J, leaving 10 bases between them. CDR3 size: 13 residues. For the CDR3, the DNA is TGTGCCAGCAGCTTAGGCGAGCAAATGGGCTACACCTTC. Encoded protein: CASSLGEQMGYTF. The full variable domain, its missing parts supplied by reference TRBV13 and TRBJ1-2, is AAGVIQSPRHLIKEKRETATLKCYPIPRHDTVYWYQQGPGQDPQFLISFYEKMQSDKGSIPDRFSAQQFSDYHSELNMSSLELGDSALYFCASSLGEQMGYTFGSGTRLTVV.

The rearrangement uses TRBV5-6 and TRBJ1-1; D perhaps matches TRBD1 (6 bases). CDR3 size: 16 residues. Trimming left V 2 bases short and J 1 base short, with 15 bases between. Per the germline V gene, CDR1 is SGHDT and CDR2 is YYEEEE. The CDR3 is CASSLRRGRGNTEAFF. CDR3 DNA: TGTGCCAGCAGCTTACGACGGGGGCGGGGGAACACTGAAGCTTTCTTT.

The chain recombines TRBV6-1 with TRBJ1-1; D is possibly TRBD1 (5 bases). Deletions cut 1 base from V and 6 bases from J, with 12 bases between. The CDR3 runs to 14 residues. Germline V gives CDR1 MNHNS, CDR2 SASEGT. For the CDR3, the DNA is TGTGCCAGCAGTGAAGGGGGCCTAAGCGCTGAAGCTTTCTTT. Translated, it gives CASSEGGLSAEAFF.

The gene calls are TRBV3-1 (or the pseudogene TRBV3-2) and TRBJ1-2; TRBD1 is a possible D gene (5 bases). The length of the CDR3 is 16 residues. Trimming shortened V by 3 bases and J by 4 bases, and 18 bases separated the two germline ends. The germline CDR1 and CDR2 sequences are LGHDT and YNNKEL (reference sequence). CDR3: CASSQSRGTGSYGYTF. CDR3 sequence (DNA): TGTGCCAGCAGCCAGTCCCGGGGTACAGGTTCCTATGGCTACACCTTC.

The V and J genes are TRBV18 and TRBJ1-2; no firm D call. This CDR3 has 16 residues. V was shortened by 4 bases and J by 0 bases, with 15 bases between the two germline ends. The germline CDR1 and CDR2 sequences are KGHSH and LQKENI. In nucleotides, the CDR3 is TGTGCCAGCTCACTGGTTGGTAGGGAAGCTAACTATGGCTACACCTTC. Its translation: CASSLVGREANYGYTF.

The V call is TRBV6-1, the J call TRBJ1-1; D remains unclear. Per the germline V gene, CDR1 is MNHNS and CDR2 is SASEGT. Between the trimmed V and J ends, which lost 0 bases and 7 bases, there was a span of 9 bases. The CDR3 totals 13 residues. The chain's CDR3 is CASSEARRSEAFF. CDR3 nucleotide sequence: TGTGCCAGCAGTGAAGCGAGGCGGAGTGAAGCTTTCTTT.

As concerns this clone: Mismatch with germline at one junction end may stem from a read error. This chain links TRBV7-7 with TRBJ2-2; D may be TRBD1 (5 bases). The germline V gene encodes CDR1 SSHAT and CDR2 FNYEAQ (reference sequence). CDR3 length equals 16 residues. For the CDR3, the DNA is TGTGCTAGCACCCCTCTCAGGGAACCCGCCAACCGGGAGCTGTTTTTT. This translates into CASTPLREPANRELFF.

This clone appeared a single time. This rearrangement joins TRBV6-5 to TRBJ2-3; the D call may be TRBD1 or TRBD2 (5 bases each). This CDR3 has 15 residues. With 4 bases removed from V and 0 bases from J, the gap between germline ends came to 11 bases. CDR1 and CDR2 from the germline V gene are MNHEY and SVGAGI. The CDR3 bases are TGTGCCAGCAGTTTCCGGGACCCTAGCACAGATACGCAGTATTTT. It specifies CASSFRDPSTDTQYF.

The rearrangement uses TRBV9 and TRBJ2-1, with 10 bases identical to TRBD2. This CDR3 is built from 15 residues. Germline lookup yields CDR1 SGDLS and CDR2 YYNGEE. V was pared by 3 bases and J by 8 bases, with 8 bases of the junction left unmatched. Here the CDR3 DNA reads TGTGCCAGCAGCGAGCTAGCGGGAGTAGGTGATGAGCAGTTCTTC. This codes for CASSELAGVGDEQFF.

This clone was seen a handful of times. The chain recombines TRBV7-2 with TRBJ2-7; D is uncertain. This CDR3 is built from 13 residues. Per the germline V gene, CDR1 is SGHTA and CDR2 is FQGNSA. Trimming left V 3 bases short and J 2 bases short, with 8 bases between. CDR3 nucleotide sequence: TGTGCCAGCAGCTTGCTACAGACCTACGAGCAGTACTTC. Translated, it gives CASSLLQTYEQYF.

The chain carries TRBV11-3 and TRBJ2-1; tentatively, D is TRBD2 (7 bases). The V gene lost 5 bases and the J gene lost 1 base, with 12 bases spanning the gap. The CDR3 spans 15 residues. CDR1 is SGHNT and CDR2 is YENEEA in the germline V gene. The CDR3 reads CASSAGASSYNEQFF. DNA for the CDR3: TGTGCCAGCAGCGCGGGGGCCTCATCCTACAATGAGCAGTTCTTC. Filled out from reference TRBV11-3 and TRBJ2-1, the complete variable domain reads EAGVVQSPRYKIIEKKQPVAFWCNPISGHNTLYWYLQNLGQGPELLIRYENEEAVDDSQLPKDRFSAERLKGVDSTLKIQPAELGDSAVYLCASSAGASSYNEQFFGPGTRLTVL.

Of note for this clone: One end of the junction fails to match germline, which may point to a read error. This chain links TRBV19 with TRBJ1-4; D gene ambiguous. CDR1 and CDR2 (germline): LNHDA, SQIVND (reference sequence). There are 12 residues in the CDR3. The CDR3 loop reads CASSMSAHLFAF. The CDR3 nucleotides are TGTGCCAGTAGTATGTCGGCGCATTTATTCGCTTTT.

CDR3 DNA: TGTGCCTGGGGAATTGGCGGGGATAGCGCAGATACGCAGTATTTT. As protein: CAWGIGGDSADTQYF. This chain connects TRBV30 to TRBJ2-3, with D tentatively TRBD2 (6 bases). The CDR3 sequence is 15 residues long. V lost 5 bases, J lost 4 bases, and 19 bases lay in between. Germline CDR1 GTSNPN, CDR2 SVGIG (reference sequence).